The T cell receptor beta chain described here comes from a study of CD8+ T cells in alopecia areata. Whole-study findings and limits: In lesional scalp, particularly from alopecia totalis/universalis, clonality was higher than in normal scalp. The study found TCR sharing across patients less clear than in mice, possibly for HLA reasons.

cDNA prepared by RNA extraction and subsequent reverse transcription served as the template for sequencing. Assay used: immunoSEQ multiplex PCR; TCRdb lists only in-frame clones, some missing. The sample holds about 98,000 clones, 35% to 45% seen once. Researchers gathered lesional scalp punch biopsies and peripheral blood from patients with alopecia areata. The sorting of PBMCs gave CD4+ and CD8+ T cells. This clone is medium-sized (0.01 to 0.1%). The antigen is unknown. Source material: CD4+ T cells sorted from blood. This receptor was identified in a human donor with alopecia areata.

The chain's CDR3 is CATARALAGEEQFF. The CDR3 DNA sequence: TGTGCCACGGCCCGGGCACTAGCGGGGGAGGAGCAGTTCTTC. J is TRBJ2-1 and V is TRBV15, with 11 bases lining up with TRBD2. CDR1 is LNHNV, CDR2 YYDKDF, per germline (reference sequence). With V trimmed by 9 bases and J by 10 bases, 11 bases remained unmatched. This CDR3 has 14 amino acids.